This passage covers 25 T cell receptor beta chains from one sample sequenced in a study of T cells in Graves' hyperthyroidism and ophthalmopathy. From RNA transcripts, TCR beta CDR3 regions were amplified. HTBI primers drove first-round RT-PCR of the TCR CDR3. TCRdb used MiXCR to reprocess the multiplex PCR reads, holding one entry per CDR3 protein. The sample records more than 300,000 distinct CDR3 sequences, 15% to 20% being singletons. Specimen: blood. The receptors derive from a woman aged 30 to 39 with Graves' hyperthyroidism that later progressed to Graves' ophthalmopathy.

Many counts were recorded for this clonotype. The V gene is TRBV6-1, the J gene TRBJ2-5, with 10 bases matching TRBD1. Unmatched junction bases numbered 1, after V lost 1 base and J lost 5 bases. Germline CDR1 is MNHNS and CDR2 is SASEGT. CDR3 size: 14 residues. Here the CDR3 reads CASSEGTGGETQYF. CDR3 nucleotides: TGTGCCAGCAGTGAAGGGACAGGGGGTGAGACCCAGTACTTC.

This clonotype has only a few counts. This chain links TRBV5-1 with TRBJ2-7; D remains unclear. Germline CDR1 SGHRS, CDR2 YFSETQ. The CDR3 consists of 13 residues. Trimming removed 1 base at V and 4 bases at J, with 9 bases between. The CDR3 sequence: CASSLYLGYEQYF. As DNA, the CDR3 is TGCGCCAGCAGCTTGTATTTGGGTTACGAGCAGTACTTC.

The chain links TRBV6-1 to TRBJ1-1, with D uncertain. The V gene lost 10 bases and the J gene lost 0 bases, with 6 bases spanning the gap. The germline CDR1 and CDR2 sequences are MNHNS and SASEGT. The CDR3 runs 11 residues. CDR3 amino acids: CANTLNTEAFF. As DNA, the CDR3 is TGTGCCAACACCCTGAACACTGAAGCTTTCTTT.

The chain employs TRBV4-1 and TRBJ2-7; no clear D gene. Between the trimmed V and J ends, which lost 0 bases and 6 bases, there was a span of 9 bases. The germline V gene encodes CDR1 MGHRA and CDR2 YSYEKL. There are 13 residues in the CDR3. Written as DNA, the CDR3 is TGCGCCAGCAGCCAAGACCCATTCCCCGAGCAGTACTTC. This encodes CASSQDPFPEQYF.

This clonotype was seen at least ten times. In DNA form, the CDR3 reads TGTGCCAGCAGCATAGGGGACCCCGGGAGAGCTTTCTTT. It translates to CASSIGDPGRAFF. The chain combines TRBV11-2 with TRBJ1-1; possible D gene TRBD1, 5 bases. CDR1 is SGHAT, CDR2 FQNNGV, per germline. The CDR3 runs to 13 residues. V was trimmed by 5 bases and J by 10 bases, leaving 17 bases between them.

Notes on this clonotype: A much more abundant neighbour one base away suggests this may be a read error. The gene calls are TRBV2 and TRBJ2-1, with 10 positions matching TRBD2. Germline CDR1 reads SNHLY; CDR2 reads FYNNEI. This CDR3 region has 15 residues. Unmatched junction bases numbered 10, after V lost 6 bases and J lost 8 bases. CDR3 in DNA: TGTGCCAGCAGGGGAGGAGCGGGAGGGTTAGATGAGCAGTTCTTC. Translation: CASRGGAGGLDEQFF.

The chain couples TRBV5-1 to TRBJ1-3, with TRBD1 matching over 12 bases. Germline loops: CDR1 SGHRS, CDR2 YFSETQ. With V trimmed by 0 bases and J by 4 bases, 8 bases remained unmatched. The CDR3 totals 18 residues. The chain's CDR3 is CASSLVPGTGGSGNTIYF. The CDR3 nucleotides read TGCGCCAGCAGCTTGGTCCCCGGGACAGGGGGCTCCGGAAACACCATATATTTT.

This clonotype was observed a few times. This chain uses TRBV27 with TRBJ2-7; 11 bases map to TRBD1. The CDR3 is 13 residues long. With 7 bases clipped from V and 6 bases from J, the junction kept 5 bases outside the gene matches. Germline V gives CDR1 MNHEY, CDR2 SMNVEV (reference sequence). Here the CDR3 DNA reads TGTGCCAGCACCCTAGGGACAGGGGGCGAGCAGTACTTC. It is translated as CASTLGTGGEQYF.

Only a few counts were recorded for this clonotype. The rearrangement links TRBV20-1 to TRBJ2-7; D call uncertain. Trimming took off 4 bases at V and 7 bases at J, with 20 bases between the two ends. The CDR3 runs to 14 residues. Germline V lookup: CDR1 DFQATT, CDR2 SNEGSKA (reference sequence). The CDR3 nucleotides are TGCAGTGCTACCAAACCTATGCTAGTCTCGGAGCAGTACTTC. Translation: CSATKPMLVSEQYF.

This clonotype was picked up many times. The rearrangement links TRBV12-3 or TRBV12-4 to TRBJ2-3, with a possible D match to TRBD2 (6 bases). V was clipped by 6 bases and J by 2 bases, with 12 bases between them. This CDR3 is built from 14 residues. The CDR3 bases are TGTGCCAGCAGACCGGGAGCTGCCACAGATACGCAGTATTTT. It encodes CASRPGAATDTQYF.

The chain carries TRBV12-3 or TRBV12-4 and TRBJ2-7; D gene unclear. This CDR3 has 14 residues. V gave up 6 bases and J gave up 4 bases, with 16 bases separating them. The CDR3 sequence is CASRPLTQAYEQYV. DNA for the CDR3: TGTGCCAGCAGACCTCTAACACAAGCTTACGAGCAGTACGTC.

On this clonotype: This clone may be a read error of a much larger clone one base away. The J gene is TRBJ2-2, the V gene TRBV28; D remains ambiguous. The CDR3 loop spans 15 amino acids. The germline V and J ends were trimmed by 9 bases and 2 bases, with 16 bases remaining between them. Looked up from germline, CDR1 is MDHEN and CDR2 is SYDVKM. DNA of the CDR3: TGTGCCAGTTTACTCGCGGCAAGAAACACCGGGGAGCTGTTTTTT. Amino acids: CASLLAARNTGELFF.

This clonotype was detected only a few times. This sequence joins TRBV7-9 and TRBJ2-2; 11 nucleotides line up with TRBD2. J was trimmed by 4 bases and V by 5 bases; bases with no gene match: 6. Germline V CDR1 and CDR2: SEHNR, FQNEAQ (reference sequence). The CDR3 has 16 residues. DNA of the CDR3: TGTGCCAGCAGCCCGCTAGCGGGAGGCTCCACCGGGGAGCTGTTTTTT. Amino acids: CASSPLAGGSTGELFF.

This clonotype has at least ten counts. This rearrangement joins TRBV28 to TRBJ2-7; either TRBD1 or TRBD2 may supply D (5 bases each). Germline values: CDR1 MDHEN, CDR2 SYDVKM. The CDR3 is 14 amino acids. Trimming cost V 7 bases and J 2 bases, with 15 bases left between them. The CDR3 spells CASTFRGLAYEQYF. The CDR3 DNA sequence: TGTGCCAGCACGTTTCGGGGCTTGGCCTACGAGCAGTACTTC.

Many counts were recorded for this clonotype. CDR3 bases: TGTGCCAGCAGCTTGTACGGAGGGCCAATCGACAATGAGCAGTTCTTC. It encodes CASSLYGGPIDNEQFF. This sequence joins TRBV5-8 and TRBJ2-1, with D possibly matching TRBD2 (6 bases). V lost 1 base to trimming and J lost 5 bases, with 16 bases between them. CDR1 and CDR2 (germline): SGHTS, YDEGEE. The CDR3 length is 16 residues.

This clonotype was detected a few times. This sequence joins TRBV25-1 and TRBJ1-5; D gene uncertain. The CDR3 loop spans 16 amino acids. Trimming pared 2 bases from V and 4 bases from J, leaving 15 bases between. Germline V gives CDR1 MGHDK, CDR2 SYGVNS. In nucleotides, the CDR3 is TGTGCCAGCAGTGAAGATGGGTTAAGGGATAATCAGCCCCAGCATTTT. Its protein product is CASSEDGLRDNQPQHF.

This clonotype was seen a handful of times. The chain combines TRBV19 with TRBJ2-2, with TRBD2 matching over 8 bases. The V segment lost 4 bases and the J segment 4 bases; nucleotides outside the gene matches: 5. The CDR3 runs 15 residues. Looked up from germline, CDR1 is LNHDA and CDR2 is SQIVND (reference sequence). DNA of the CDR3: TGTGCCAGTAGTAGCCTAGCGGGCGGCACCGGGGAGCTGTTTTTT. This translates into CASSSLAGGTGELFF.

The chain joins TRBV30 to TRBJ2-7, with D uncertain. Per the germline V gene, CDR1 is GTSNPN and CDR2 is SVGIG (reference sequence). With 2 bases removed from V and 0 bases from J, the gap between germline ends came to 11 bases. The CDR3 is made up of 14 amino acids. The CDR3 DNA reads as TGTGCCTGGAGTTTGTACAGCAGCTCCTACGAGCAGTACTTC. Residues: CAWSLYSSSYEQYF.

The sample holds many counts of this clonotype. The chain has TRBV29-1 and TRBJ2-1, with TRBD1 matching over 12 bases. The germline V gene encodes CDR1 SQVTM and CDR2 ANQGSEA. Trimming at V came to 5 bases and at J to 8 bases, leaving 16 bases not matched to a gene. The CDR3 consists of 17 residues. DNA for the CDR3: TGCAGCGTTTCGGATTCGGGGTGGGGACAGGGGGCTTATGAGCAGTTCTTC. It translates to CSVSDSGWGQGAYEQFF.

This clonotype was seen a few times. V and J are TRBV19 and TRBJ1-4; D not certain. Germline values: CDR1 LNHDA, CDR2 SQIVND (reference sequence). Trimming removed 5 bases from V and 8 bases from J, with 24 bases in between. CDR3 length: 17 residues. CDR3 sequence (DNA): TGTGCCAGTAGTCCGACCCAGTTAGGGAAGGCGGAAGAAAAACTGTTTTTT. As protein: CASSPTQLGKAEEKLFF.

This clonotype has ten or more counts. V usage is TRBV29-1 and J usage is TRBJ2-5, with D possibly being TRBD1 (7 bases). Germline V gene data show CDR1 as SQVTM and CDR2 as ANQGSEA. Trimming took off 6 bases at V and 5 bases at J, with 13 bases between the two ends. The CDR3 has 12 amino acids. The CDR3 sequence: CSVNRGGETQYF. In DNA, the CDR3 is TGCAGCGTGAACAGGGGAGGTGAGACCCAGTACTTC.

This clonotype was found a few times. The chain recombines TRBV3-1 with TRBJ2-1; D perhaps matches TRBD1 (6 bases). The germline gives CDR1 LGHDT, CDR2 YNNKEL (reference sequence). V was clipped by 5 bases and J by 8 bases, with 13 bases between them. The CDR3 loop spans 13 amino acids. The CDR3 DNA follows: TGTGCCAGCAGCATCGGCAGGGGACATGAGCAGTTCTTC. This sequence encodes CASSIGRGHEQFF.

This clonotype was detected a few times. The gene calls are TRBV6-1 and TRBJ1-3, with TRBD1 as a possible D gene (5 bases). The CDR3 sequence is 15 residues long. From germline, CDR1 is MNHNS and CDR2 SASEGT. The germline V and J ends were trimmed by 6 bases and 1 base, with 13 bases remaining between them. This CDR3 reads CASSSGTASGNTIYF. CDR3 DNA sequence: TGTGCCAGCAGCTCCGGGACTGCATCTGGAAACACCATATATTTT.

This clonotype was seen a few times. One junction end does not reproduce the germline sequence, and a read error may be involved. The rearrangement links TRBV5-1 to TRBJ2-2; maybe TRBD2 (6 bases). Germline lookup yields CDR1 SGHRS and CDR2 YFSETQ. This CDR3 spans 14 amino acids. CDR3 in DNA: TGCGCCGGCAGGTCGGGGGCGAACACCGGGGAGCTGTTTTTT. It encodes CAGRSGANTGELFF.

This clonotype showed up many times. The genes are TRBV18 and TRBJ2-6; D gene uncertain. CDR1 and CDR2 from the germline V gene are KGHSH and LQKENI. The CDR3 loop spans 15 amino acids. The V gene lost 3 bases and the J gene lost 1 base, with 7 bases spanning the gap. CDR3 protein: CASSPGPSGANVLTF. CDR3 sequence (DNA): TGTGCCAGCTCACCGGGTCCTTCTGGGGCCAACGTCCTGACTTTC.